This T cell receptor (beta chain) was captured in a study of identical twins. The cDNA had a unique molecular identifier and a template-switch universal primer site. TCRdb recomputed calls from the 5' RACE reads with MiXCR, one row per CDR3 protein. The sample consists of roughly 770,000 distinct CDR3 sequences, approximately 18% of them appearing once. This clonotype was seen a few times. Its specificity is unknown. Per germline, CDR1 SNHLY and CDR2 FYNNEI. The V and J ends lost 8 bases and 0 bases respectively, with 25 bases between them. The CDR3 consists of 19 residues. Findings and caveats of the study: Invariant cells of the MAIT and iNKT types might have partly distorted the zero-insertion analyses. Out-of-frame alpha sequences shared between twins exhibited an excess of low generation probability.

This sample also appeared in a second study, on T cells expressing NK-cell markers.

Sequencing was carried out using PBMCs. The clonotype originates from a woman aged 18-29 years in good health. The J gene is TRBJ2-2, the V gene TRBV2; D possibly uses TRBD1 or TRBD2 (5 bases each). CDR3 amino acids: CASLGRSLSRDANTGELFF. CDR3 in DNA: TGTGCCAGCCTTGGTCGTTCGTTATCCCGGGACGCGAACACCGGGGAGCTGTTTTTT.